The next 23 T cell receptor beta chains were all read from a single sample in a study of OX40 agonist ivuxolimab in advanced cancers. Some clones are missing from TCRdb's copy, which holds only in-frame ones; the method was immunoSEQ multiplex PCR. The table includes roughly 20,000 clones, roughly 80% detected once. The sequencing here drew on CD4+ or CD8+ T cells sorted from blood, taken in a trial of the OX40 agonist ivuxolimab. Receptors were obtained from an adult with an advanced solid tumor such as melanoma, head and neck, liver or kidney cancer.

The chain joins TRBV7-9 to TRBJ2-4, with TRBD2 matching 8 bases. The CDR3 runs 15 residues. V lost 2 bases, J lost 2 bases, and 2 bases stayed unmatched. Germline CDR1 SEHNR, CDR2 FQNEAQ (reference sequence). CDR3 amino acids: CASSLTGGTKNIQYF. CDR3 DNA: TGTGCCAGCAGCTTAACGGGAGGGACCAAAAACATTCAGTACTTC.

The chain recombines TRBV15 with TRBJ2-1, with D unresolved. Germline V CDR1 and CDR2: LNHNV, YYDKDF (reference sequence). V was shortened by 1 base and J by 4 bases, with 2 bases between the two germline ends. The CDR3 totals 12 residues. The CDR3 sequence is CATSRAYNEQFF. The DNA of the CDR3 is TGTGCCACCAGCAGAGCTTACAATGAGCAGTTCTTC.

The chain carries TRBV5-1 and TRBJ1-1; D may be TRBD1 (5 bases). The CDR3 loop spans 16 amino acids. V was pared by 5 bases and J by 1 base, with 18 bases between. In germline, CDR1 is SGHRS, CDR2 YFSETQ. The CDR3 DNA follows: TGCGCCAGCAGGATTTTGGGGCTAAGGGGGAACACTGAAGCTTTCTTT. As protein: CASRILGLRGNTEAFF.

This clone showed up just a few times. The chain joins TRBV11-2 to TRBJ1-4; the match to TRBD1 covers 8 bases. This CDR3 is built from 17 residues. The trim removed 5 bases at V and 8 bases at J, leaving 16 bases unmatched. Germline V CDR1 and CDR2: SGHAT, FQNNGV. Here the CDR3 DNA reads TGTGCCAGCAGCCGTCTCTCCGGACAGGGACCTTTAGAAAAACTGTTTTTT. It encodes CASSRLSGQGPLEKLFF.

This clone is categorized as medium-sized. The CDR3, as DNA: TGTGCCAGCAGTTCACCAGAGAATTCACCCCTCCACTTT. As protein: CASSSPENSPLHF. The rearrangement joins TRBV6-6 to TRBJ1-6, with D unclear. V was clipped by 4 bases and J by 7 bases, with 8 bases between them. This CDR3 contains 13 residues. Germline CDR1 is MNHNY and CDR2 is SVGAGI (reference sequence).

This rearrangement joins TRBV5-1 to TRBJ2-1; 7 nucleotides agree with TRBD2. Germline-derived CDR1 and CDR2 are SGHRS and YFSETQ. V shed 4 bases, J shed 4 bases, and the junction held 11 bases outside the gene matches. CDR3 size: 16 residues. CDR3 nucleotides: TGCGCCAGCAGCCCCCTGGCGGGAGCGAATTACAATGAGCAGTTCTTC. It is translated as CASSPLAGANYNEQFF.

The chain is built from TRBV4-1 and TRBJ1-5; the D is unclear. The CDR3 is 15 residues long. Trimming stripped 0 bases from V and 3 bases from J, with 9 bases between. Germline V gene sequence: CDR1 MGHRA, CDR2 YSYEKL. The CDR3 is CASSQDWGYNQPQHF. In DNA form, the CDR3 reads TGCGCCAGCAGCCAAGATTGGGGTTACAATCAGCCCCAGCATTTT.

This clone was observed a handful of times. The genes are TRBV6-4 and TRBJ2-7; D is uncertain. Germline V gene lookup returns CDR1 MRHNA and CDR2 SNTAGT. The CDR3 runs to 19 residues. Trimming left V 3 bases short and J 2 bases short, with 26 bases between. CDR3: CASSEIVSLRFSLTYEQYF. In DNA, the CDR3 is TGTGCCAGCAGTGAGATAGTCAGTTTAAGGTTCTCGTTAACCTACGAGCAGTACTTC.

The CDR3 region is CASSPRTDNEQFF. The CDR3 coding sequence is TGTGCCAGCTCACCACGGACGGACAATGAGCAGTTCTTC. The rearrangement uses TRBV18 and TRBJ2-1; D unresolved. This CDR3 is 13 amino acids long. Trimming took 1 base from V and 5 from J, leaving 6 bases between them. Germline V CDR1 and CDR2: KGHSH, LQKENI.

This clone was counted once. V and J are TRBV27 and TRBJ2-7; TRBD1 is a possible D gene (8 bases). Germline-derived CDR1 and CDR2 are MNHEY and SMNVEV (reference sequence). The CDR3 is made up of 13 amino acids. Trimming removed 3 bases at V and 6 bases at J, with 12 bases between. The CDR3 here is CASSFNRGGEQYF. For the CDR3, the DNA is TGTGCCAGCAGTTTTAACAGGGGGGGCGAGCAGTACTTC.

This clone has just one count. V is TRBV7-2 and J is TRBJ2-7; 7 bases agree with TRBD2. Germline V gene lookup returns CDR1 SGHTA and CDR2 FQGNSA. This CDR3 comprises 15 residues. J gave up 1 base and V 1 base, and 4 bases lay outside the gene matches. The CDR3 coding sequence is TGTGCCAGCAGCTTAGAGGGCGGGGGTTCCTACGAGCAGTACTTC. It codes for CASSLEGGGSYEQYF.

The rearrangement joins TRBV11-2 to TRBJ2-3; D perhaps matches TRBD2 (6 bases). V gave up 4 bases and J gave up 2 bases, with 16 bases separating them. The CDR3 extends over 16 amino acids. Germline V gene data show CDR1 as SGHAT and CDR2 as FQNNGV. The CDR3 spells CASSSLRGGITDTQYF. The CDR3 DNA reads TGTGCCAGCAGCTCCCTAAGGGGAGGCATCACAGATACGCAGTATTTT.

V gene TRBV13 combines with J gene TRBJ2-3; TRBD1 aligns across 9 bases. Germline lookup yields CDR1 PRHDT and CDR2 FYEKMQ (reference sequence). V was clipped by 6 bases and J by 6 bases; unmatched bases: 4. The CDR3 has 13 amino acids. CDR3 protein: CASRWDREDTQYF. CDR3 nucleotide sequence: TGTGCCAGCAGGTGGGACAGGGAGGATACGCAGTATTTT.

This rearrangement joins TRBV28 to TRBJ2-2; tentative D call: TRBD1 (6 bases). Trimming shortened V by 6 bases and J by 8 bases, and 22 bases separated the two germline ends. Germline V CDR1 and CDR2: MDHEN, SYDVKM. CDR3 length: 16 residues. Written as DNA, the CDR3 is TGTGCCAGCAGCATTGGACAGACTCCGGTCTTTGGGGAGCTGTTTTTT. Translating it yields CASSIGQTPVFGELFF.

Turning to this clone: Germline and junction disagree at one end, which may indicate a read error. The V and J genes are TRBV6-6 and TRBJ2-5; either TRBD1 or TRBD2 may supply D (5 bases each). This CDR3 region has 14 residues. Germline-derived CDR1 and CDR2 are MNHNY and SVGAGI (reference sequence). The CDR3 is CASKNGAGQGTQYF. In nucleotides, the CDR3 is TGTGCCAGCAAAAACGGGGCAGGGCAAGGGACCCAGTACTTC.

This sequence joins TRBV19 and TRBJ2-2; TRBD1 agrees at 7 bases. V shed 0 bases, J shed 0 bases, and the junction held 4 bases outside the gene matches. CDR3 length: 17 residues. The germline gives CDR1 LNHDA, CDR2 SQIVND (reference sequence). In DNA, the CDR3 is TGTGCCAGTAGTATAGATGGGACAGCTTCGAACACCGGGGAGCTGTTTTTT. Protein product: CASSIDGTASNTGELFF.

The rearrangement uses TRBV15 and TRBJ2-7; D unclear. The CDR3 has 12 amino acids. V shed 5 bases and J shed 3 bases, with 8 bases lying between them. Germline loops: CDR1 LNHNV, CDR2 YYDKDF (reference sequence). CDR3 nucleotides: TGTGCCACCAGCCCCGGGTACTACGAGCAGTACTTC. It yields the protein CATSPGYYEQYF.

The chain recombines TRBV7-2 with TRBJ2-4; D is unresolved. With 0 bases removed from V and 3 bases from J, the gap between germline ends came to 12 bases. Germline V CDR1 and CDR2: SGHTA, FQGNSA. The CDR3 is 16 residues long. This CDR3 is CASSLAMGWDKNIQYF. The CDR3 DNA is TGTGCCAGCAGCTTAGCTATGGGATGGGACAAAAACATTCAGTACTTC.

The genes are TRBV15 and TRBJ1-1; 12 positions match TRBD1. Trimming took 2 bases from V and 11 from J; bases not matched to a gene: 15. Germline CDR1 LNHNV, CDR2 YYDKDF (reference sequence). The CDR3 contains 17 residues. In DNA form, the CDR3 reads TGTGCCACCAGCAGACGCCGGGGGGGACAGGGGGCCGCAGGTGCTTTCTTT. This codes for CATSRRRGGQGAAGAFF. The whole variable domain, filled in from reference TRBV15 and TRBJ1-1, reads DAMVIQNPRYQVTQFGKPVTLSCSQTLNHNVMYWYQQKSSQAPKLLFHYYDKDFNNEADTPDNFQSRRPNTSFCFLDIRSPGLGDTAMYLCATSRRRGGQGAAGAFFGQGTRLTVV.

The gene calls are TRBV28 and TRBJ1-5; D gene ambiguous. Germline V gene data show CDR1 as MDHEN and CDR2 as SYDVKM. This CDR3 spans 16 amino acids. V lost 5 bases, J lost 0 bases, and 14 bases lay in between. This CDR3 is CASSPPSQFSNQPQHF. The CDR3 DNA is TGTGCCAGCAGTCCCCCTTCGCAGTTTAGCAATCAGCCCCAGCATTTT.

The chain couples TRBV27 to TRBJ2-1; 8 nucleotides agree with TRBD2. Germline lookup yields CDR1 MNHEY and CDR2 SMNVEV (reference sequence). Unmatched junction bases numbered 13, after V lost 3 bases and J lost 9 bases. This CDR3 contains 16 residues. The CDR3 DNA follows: TGTGCCAGCAGTTTCAGAACATGGACTAGCCGAGGTGAGCAGTTCTTC. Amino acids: CASSFRTWTSRGEQFF.

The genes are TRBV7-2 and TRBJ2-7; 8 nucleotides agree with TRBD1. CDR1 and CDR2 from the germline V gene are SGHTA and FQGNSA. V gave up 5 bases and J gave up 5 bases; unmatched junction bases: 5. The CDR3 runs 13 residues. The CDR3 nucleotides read TGTGCCAGCAGCGCGGACAGGGTCAACGAGCAGTACTTC. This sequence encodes CASSADRVNEQYF.

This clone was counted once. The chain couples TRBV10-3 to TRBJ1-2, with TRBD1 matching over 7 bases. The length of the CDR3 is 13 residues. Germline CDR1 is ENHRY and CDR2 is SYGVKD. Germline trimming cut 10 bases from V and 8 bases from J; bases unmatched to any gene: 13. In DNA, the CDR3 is TGTGCCAGCACTGATCAAGGGGGCGGGGGCTACACCTTC. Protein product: CASTDQGGGGYTF.